These 4 T cell receptor beta chains came from one sample sequenced in a study of cytomegalovirus exposure and HLA in healthy donors. This table comes from immunoSEQ multiplex PCR, and its TCRdb copy is limited to in-frame clones, with some not included. The table lists 250,000 or so clones, roughly 89% of them singletons. What was sequenced was PBMCs. All receptors derive from a man between 18 and 35 years old in good health and CMV-seronegative.

The chain is built from TRBV28 and TRBJ2-1; D is unclear. Germline lookup yields CDR1 MDHEN and CDR2 SYDVKM. The CDR3 extends over 13 amino acids. V lost 4 bases, J lost 6 bases, and 10 bases lay in between. CDR3 in amino acids: CASSSRISNEQFF. The CDR3 nucleotides read TGTGCCAGCAGTTCCAGAATTTCCAATGAGCAGTTCTTC.

V is TRBV28 and J is TRBJ1-6; D is ambiguous. Per the germline V gene, CDR1 is MDHEN and CDR2 is SYDVKM. This CDR3 is built from 14 residues. V lost 5 bases to trimming and J lost 7 bases, with 12 bases between them. CDR3 nucleotide sequence: TGTGCCAGCAGTCCGAGGGTTGGCAATTCACCCCTCCACTTT. It codes for CASSPRVGNSPLHF.

The chain is built from TRBV11-3 and TRBJ2-3, with 7 bases fitting TRBD2. The CDR3 sequence is 11 residues long. V was clipped by 5 bases and J by 10 bases; unmatched bases: 3. Germline loops: CDR1 SGHNT, CDR2 YENEEA. The CDR3 loop is CASSAGVAQYF. The CDR3 DNA sequence: TGTGCCAGCAGCGCGGGGGTTGCGCAGTATTTT.

The gene calls are TRBV5-1 and TRBJ1-6; 9 bases match TRBD1. Germline CDR1 and CDR2: SGHRS and YFSETQ. This CDR3 has 17 residues. V shed 3 bases, J shed 0 bases, and the junction held 4 bases outside the gene matches. In nucleotides, the CDR3 is TGCGCCAGCAGCTGGGGACAGGGCGGCTCCTATAATTCACCCCTCCACTTT. Translated, it gives CASSWGQGGSYNSPLHF.